This T cell receptor (beta chain) comes out of a study of control samples from healthy donors and cancer patients. Repertoires were generated with immunoSEQ multiplex PCR, while TCRdb's copy carries only in-frame clones and drops some. The sample holds some 220,000 clones; about 93% are singletons and the top ten take approximately 1.6%. V shed 5 bases and J 4 bases; nucleotides not matched to a gene: 9. Germline V gene sequence: CDR1 SGHTA, CDR2 FQGNSA. The CDR3 totals 16 residues. The rearrangement uses TRBV7-2 and TRBJ1-1; 11 bases match TRBD1. This clonotype was obtained from a man aged 45-60 years in good health. The sample was blood. The CDR3 sequence is CASSPRTGGWGTEAFF. The CDR3 DNA reads TGTGCCAGCAGCCCCCGGACAGGGGGCTGGGGCACTGAAGCTTTCTTT.